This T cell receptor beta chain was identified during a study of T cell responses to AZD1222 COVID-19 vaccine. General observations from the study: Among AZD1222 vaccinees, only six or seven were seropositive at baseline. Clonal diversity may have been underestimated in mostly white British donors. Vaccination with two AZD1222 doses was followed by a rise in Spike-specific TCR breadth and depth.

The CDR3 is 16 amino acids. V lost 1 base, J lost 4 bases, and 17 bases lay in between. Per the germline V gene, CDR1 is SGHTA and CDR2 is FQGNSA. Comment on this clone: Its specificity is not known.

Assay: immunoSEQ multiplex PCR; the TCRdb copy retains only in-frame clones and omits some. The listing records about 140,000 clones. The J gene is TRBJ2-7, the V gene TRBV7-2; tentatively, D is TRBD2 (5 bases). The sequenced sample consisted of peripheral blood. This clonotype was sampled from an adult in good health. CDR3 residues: CASSLGRTRPGYEQYF. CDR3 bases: TGTGCCAGCAGCTTAGGAAGGACCCGGCCGGGGTACGAGCAGTACTTC.